These T cell receptor beta chains were read from a single sample in a study of OX40 agonist ivuxolimab in advanced cancers. Repertoires were generated with immunoSEQ multiplex PCR, while TCRdb's copy carries only in-frame clones and drops some. The data show about 70,000 clones, with around 82% seen just once and approximately 5% held by the top ten. The specimen comprised CD4+ or CD8+ T cells sorted from blood, sampled in a trial of the OX40 agonist ivuxolimab. The receptors come from an adult with an advanced solid tumor such as melanoma, head and neck, liver or kidney cancer. Each CDR3 is given with its conserved first and last residue. A D gene is named only where the DNA matches it firmly. Not all rows give a size; the values are once, few, many and, for expanded clones, a class.

V,D,J,size,CDR3,DNA
TRBV5-4,-,TRBJ2-6,once,CASSFQSGANVLTF,TGTGCCAGCAGCTTCCAGAGTGGGGCCAACGTCCTGACTTTC
TRBV27,TRBD1,TRBJ1-5,-,CASSSWTGNVNQPQHF,TGTGCCAGCAGTTCCTGGACAGGGAATGTCAATCAGCCCCAGCATTTT
TRBV11-3,-,TRBJ2-2,-,CASSLVHGGELFF,TGTGCCAGCAGCTTAGTTCACGGCGGGGAGCTGTTTTTT
TRBV9,-,TRBJ2-1,once,CASSPSNYNEQFF,TGTGCCAGCAGCCCCAGCAACTACAATGAGCAGTTCTTC
TRBV7-2,-,TRBJ2-7,-,CASSWRGGGYEQYF,TGTGCCAGCAGCTGGCGGGGTGGGGGCTACGAGCAGTACTTC
TRBV7-8,-,TRBJ1-4,-,CASSLVLGNEKLFF,TGTGCCAGCAGCTTAGTCCTGGGTAATGAAAAACTGTTTTTT
TRBV27,-,TRBJ2-1,-,CASSPPDSKHNEQFF,TGTGCCAGCAGTCCCCCGGACAGTAAACACAATGAGCAGTTCTTC
TRBV2,-,TRBJ2-3,-,CASSRGPGTDTQYF,TGTGCCAGTTCCCGGGGCCCGGGAACAGATACGCAGTATTTT
TRBV5-1,TRBD2,TRBJ2-7,-,CASSSGTSAGDEQYF,TGCGCCAGCAGCTCGGGGACTAGCGCCGGGGACGAGCAGTACTTC
TRBV5-1,-,TRBJ2-3,many,CASSLAGFTDTQYF,TGCGCCAGCAGCCTGGCGGGTTTCACAGATACGCAGTATTTT
TRBV18,-,TRBJ2-2,-,CASSLDQSANTGELFF,TGTGCCAGCTCACTTGATCAGAGCGCGAACACCGGGGAGCTGTTTTTT
TRBV5-4,TRBD1,TRBJ1-1,few,CASSPGQGVSLLEAFF,TGTGCCAGCAGCCCGGGACAGGGGGTTTCCCTATTGGAAGCTTTCTTT
TRBV7-2,-,TRBJ1-5,once,CASSAQQGSNQPQHF,TGTGCCAGCAGCGCGCAACAGGGAAGCAATCAGCCCCAGCATTTT
TRBV27,-,TRBJ2-6,few,CASSLWRGRLSGANVLTF,TGTGCCAGCAGTTTATGGCGGGGACGACTCTCTGGGGCCAACGTCCTGACTTTC
TRBV7-9,-,TRBJ1-1,medium-sized,CASSPGRGNTEAFF,TGTGCCAGCAGCCCGGGCCGGGGGAACACTGAAGCTTTCTTT
TRBV21-1,-,TRBJ1-1,-,CASSKNNTEAFF,TGTGCCAGCAGCAAAAACAACACTGAAGCTTTCTTT
TRBV29-1,TRBD1,TRBJ1-1,-,CSVPDRGTEAFF,TGCAGCGTCCCTGACAGGGGGACTGAAGCTTTCTTT